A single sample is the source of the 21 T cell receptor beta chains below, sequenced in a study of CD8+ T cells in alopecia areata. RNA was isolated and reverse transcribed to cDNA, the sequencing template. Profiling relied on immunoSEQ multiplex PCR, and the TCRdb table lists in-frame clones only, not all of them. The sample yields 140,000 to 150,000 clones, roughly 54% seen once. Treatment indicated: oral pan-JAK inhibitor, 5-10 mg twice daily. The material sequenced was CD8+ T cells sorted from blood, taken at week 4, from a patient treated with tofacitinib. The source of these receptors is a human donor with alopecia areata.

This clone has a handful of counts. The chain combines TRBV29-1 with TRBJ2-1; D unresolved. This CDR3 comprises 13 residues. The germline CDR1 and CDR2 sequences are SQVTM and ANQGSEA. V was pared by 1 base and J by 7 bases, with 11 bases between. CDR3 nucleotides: TGCAGCGTTGAAGCATCGTCTGAAAATGAGCAGTTCTTC. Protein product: CSVEASSENEQFF.

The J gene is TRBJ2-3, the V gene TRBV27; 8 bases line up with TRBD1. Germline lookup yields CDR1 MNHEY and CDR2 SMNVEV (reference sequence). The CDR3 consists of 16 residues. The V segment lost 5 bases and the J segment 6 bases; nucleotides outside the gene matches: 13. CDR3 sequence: CASSPIVGQGPDTQYF. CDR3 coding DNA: TGTGCCAGCAGTCCCATTGTTGGACAGGGTCCGGATACGCAGTATTTT.

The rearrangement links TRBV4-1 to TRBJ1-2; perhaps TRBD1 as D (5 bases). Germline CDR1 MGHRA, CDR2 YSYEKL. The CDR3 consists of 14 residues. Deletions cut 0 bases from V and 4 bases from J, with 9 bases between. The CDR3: CASSQDQGGYGYTF. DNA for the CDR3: TGCGCCAGCAGCCAAGATCAGGGTGGCTATGGCTACACCTTC.

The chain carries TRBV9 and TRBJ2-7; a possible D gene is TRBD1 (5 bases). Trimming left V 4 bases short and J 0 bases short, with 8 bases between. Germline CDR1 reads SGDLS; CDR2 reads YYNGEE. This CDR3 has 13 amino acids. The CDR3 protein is CASSPDSSYEQYF. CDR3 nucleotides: TGTGCCAGCAGCCCCGACAGCTCCTACGAGCAGTACTTC. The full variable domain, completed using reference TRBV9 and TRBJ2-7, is DSGVTQTPKHLITATGQRVTLRCSPRSGDLSVYWYQQSLDQGLQFLIQYYNGEERAKGNILERFSAQQFPDLHSELNLSSLELGDSALYFCASSPDSSYEQYFGPGTRLTVT.

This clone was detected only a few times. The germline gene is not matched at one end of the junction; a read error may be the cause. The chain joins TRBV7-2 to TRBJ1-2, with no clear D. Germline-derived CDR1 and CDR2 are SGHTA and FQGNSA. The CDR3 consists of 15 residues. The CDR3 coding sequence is TGCGCCAGCAGCCAAGATAGGGCCAGCGGCTATGGCTACACCTTC. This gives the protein CASSQDRASGYGYTF.

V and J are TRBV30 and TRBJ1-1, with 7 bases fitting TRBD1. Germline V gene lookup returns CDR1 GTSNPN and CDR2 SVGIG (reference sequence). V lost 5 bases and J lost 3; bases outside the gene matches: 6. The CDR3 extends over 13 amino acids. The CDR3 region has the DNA TGTGCCTGGGCCCCCGACAGGGACACTGAAGCTTTCTTT. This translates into CAWAPDRDTEAFF.

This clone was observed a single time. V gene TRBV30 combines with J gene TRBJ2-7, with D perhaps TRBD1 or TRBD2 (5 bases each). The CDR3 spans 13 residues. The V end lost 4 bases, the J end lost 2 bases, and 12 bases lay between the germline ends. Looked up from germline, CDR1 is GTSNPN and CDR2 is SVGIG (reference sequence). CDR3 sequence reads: CAWKRRETYEQYF. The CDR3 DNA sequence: TGTGCCTGGAAACGCAGGGAGACCTACGAGCAGTACTTC.

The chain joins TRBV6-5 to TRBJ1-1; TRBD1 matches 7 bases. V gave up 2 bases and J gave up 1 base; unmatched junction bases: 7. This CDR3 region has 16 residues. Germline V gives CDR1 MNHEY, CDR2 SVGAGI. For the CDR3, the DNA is TGTGCCAGCAGTTACAACAAGGACAGGCCGAACACTGAAGCTTTCTTT. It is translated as CASSYNKDRPNTEAFF.

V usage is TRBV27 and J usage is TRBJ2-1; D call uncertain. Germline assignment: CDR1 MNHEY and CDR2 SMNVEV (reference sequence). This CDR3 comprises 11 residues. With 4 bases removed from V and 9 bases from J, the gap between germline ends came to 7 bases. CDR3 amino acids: CASSWAAEQFF. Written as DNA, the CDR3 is TGTGCCAGCAGTTGGGCGGCTGAGCAGTTCTTC.

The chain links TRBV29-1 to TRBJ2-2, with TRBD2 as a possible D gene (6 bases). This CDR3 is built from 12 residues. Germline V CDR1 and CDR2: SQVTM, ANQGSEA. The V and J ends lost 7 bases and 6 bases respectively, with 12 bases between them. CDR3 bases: TGCAGCGGAAGAGCGGGCGCCGGGGAGCTGTTTTTT. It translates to CSGRAGAGELFF.

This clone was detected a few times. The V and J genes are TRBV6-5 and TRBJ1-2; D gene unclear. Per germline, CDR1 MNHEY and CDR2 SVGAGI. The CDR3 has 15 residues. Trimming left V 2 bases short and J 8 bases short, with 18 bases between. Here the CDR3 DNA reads TGTGCCAGCAGTTACCAAGGGCCTCTAGGAGAAGGCTACACCTTC. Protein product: CASSYQGPLGEGYTF.

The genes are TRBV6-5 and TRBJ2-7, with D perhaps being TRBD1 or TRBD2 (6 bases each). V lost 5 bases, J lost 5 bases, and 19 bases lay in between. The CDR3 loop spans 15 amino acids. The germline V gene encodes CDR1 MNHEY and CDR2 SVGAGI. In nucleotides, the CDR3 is TGTGCCAGCAGTCCTAGGGCTGGGGGGCCCAACGAGCAGTACTTC. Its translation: CASSPRAGGPNEQYF.

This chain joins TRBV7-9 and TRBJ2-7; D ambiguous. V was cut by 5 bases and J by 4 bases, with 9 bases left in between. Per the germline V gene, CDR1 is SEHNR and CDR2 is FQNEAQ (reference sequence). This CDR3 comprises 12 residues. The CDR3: CASSPAPYEQYF. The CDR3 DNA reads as TGTGCCAGCAGCCCCGCCCCGTACGAGCAGTACTTC.

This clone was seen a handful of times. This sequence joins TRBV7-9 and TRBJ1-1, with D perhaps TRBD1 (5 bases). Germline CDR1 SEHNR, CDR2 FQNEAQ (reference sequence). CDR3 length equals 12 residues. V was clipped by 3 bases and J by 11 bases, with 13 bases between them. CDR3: CASSLSGSWAFF. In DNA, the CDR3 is TGTGCCAGCAGCTTGTCAGGGAGTTGGGCTTTCTTT.

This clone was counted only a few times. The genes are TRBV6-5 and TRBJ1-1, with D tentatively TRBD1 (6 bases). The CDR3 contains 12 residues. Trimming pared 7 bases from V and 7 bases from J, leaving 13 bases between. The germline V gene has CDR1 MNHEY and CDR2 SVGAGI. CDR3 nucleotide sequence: TGTGCCAGCACCACCGGGACAAATGAAGCTTTCTTT. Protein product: CASTTGTNEAFF.

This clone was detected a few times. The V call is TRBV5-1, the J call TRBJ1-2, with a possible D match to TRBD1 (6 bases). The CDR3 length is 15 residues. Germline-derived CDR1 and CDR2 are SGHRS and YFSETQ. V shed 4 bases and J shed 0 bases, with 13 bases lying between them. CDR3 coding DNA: TGCGCCAGCAGCCCTGCGGGGGCGACTAACTATGGCTACACCTTC. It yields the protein CASSPAGATNYGYTF.

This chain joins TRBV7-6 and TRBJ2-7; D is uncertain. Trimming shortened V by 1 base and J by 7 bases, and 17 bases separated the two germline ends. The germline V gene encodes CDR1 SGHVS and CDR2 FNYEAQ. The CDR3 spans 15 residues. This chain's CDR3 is CASSLGLGAGSEQYF. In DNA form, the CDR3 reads TGTGCCAGCAGCTTAGGTCTGGGCGCCGGGTCGGAGCAGTACTTC.

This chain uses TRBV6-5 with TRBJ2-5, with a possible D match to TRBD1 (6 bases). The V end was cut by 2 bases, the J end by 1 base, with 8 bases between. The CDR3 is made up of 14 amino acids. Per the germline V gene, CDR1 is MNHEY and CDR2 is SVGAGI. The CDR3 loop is CASSYMTGQETQYF. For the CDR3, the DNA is TGTGCCAGCAGTTACATGACAGGCCAAGAGACCCAGTACTTC.

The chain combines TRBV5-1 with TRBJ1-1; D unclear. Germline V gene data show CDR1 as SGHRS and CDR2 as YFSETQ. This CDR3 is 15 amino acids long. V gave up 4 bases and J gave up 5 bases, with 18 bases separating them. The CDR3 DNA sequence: TGCGCCAGCAGCCCGGCCGGAGGCGAGGGAACTGAAGCTTTCTTT. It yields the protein CASSPAGGEGTEAFF.

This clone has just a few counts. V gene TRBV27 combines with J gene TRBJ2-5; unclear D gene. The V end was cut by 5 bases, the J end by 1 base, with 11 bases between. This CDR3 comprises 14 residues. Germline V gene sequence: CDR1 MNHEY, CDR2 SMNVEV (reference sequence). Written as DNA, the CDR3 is TGTGCCAGCAGTCCACGCCACAGCCAAGAGACCCAGTACTTC. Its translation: CASSPRHSQETQYF.

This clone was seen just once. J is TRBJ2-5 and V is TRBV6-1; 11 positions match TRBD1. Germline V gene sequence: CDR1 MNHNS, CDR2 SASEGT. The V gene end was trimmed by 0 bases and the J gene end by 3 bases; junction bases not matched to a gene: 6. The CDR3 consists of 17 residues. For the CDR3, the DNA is TGTGCCAGCAGTGAAGCGCCGGGACAGGGGGTTGAAGAGACCCAGTACTTC. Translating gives CASSEAPGQGVEETQYF.